The 23 T cell receptor beta chains presented below share a single source sample, sequenced in a study of T cells in Graves' hyperthyroidism and ophthalmopathy. There were TCR beta CDR3 regions amplified from RNA transcripts. Initially, a first-round RT-PCR of the TCR CDR3 employed the HTBI primer set. MiXCR was run by TCRdb on the multiplex PCR reads, yielding one entry per CDR3 protein. The table lists around 370,000 distinct CDR3 sequences, about 18% of them singletons. The source material was blood. Source of these receptors: a man aged 18 to 29 with Graves' ophthalmopathy.

Many counts were recorded for this clonotype. The chain joins TRBV11-2 to TRBJ1-1, with unresolved D. V dropped 2 bases and J dropped 5 bases, with 6 bases sitting between them. Germline lookup yields CDR1 SGHAT and CDR2 FQNNGV. The CDR3 spans 12 residues. CDR3 nucleotide sequence: TGTGCCAGCAGCTTACTTGATACTGAAGCTTTCTTT. This encodes CASSLLDTEAFF.

This clonotype was seen a handful of times. This sequence joins TRBV12-3 or TRBV12-4 and TRBJ1-6; no clear D. CDR3 size: 14 residues. The V gene lost 3 bases and the J gene lost 9 bases, with 12 bases spanning the gap. The CDR3 sequence is CASSLEDLGSPLHF. CDR3 sequence (DNA): TGTGCCAGCAGTTTGGAGGACCTCGGTTCACCCCTCCACTTT.

This clonotype was observed a handful of times. This chain uses TRBV6-1 with TRBJ1-2; 12 nucleotides match TRBD1. Germline V gene data show CDR1 as MNHNS and CDR2 as SASEGT. This CDR3 spans 14 amino acids. Germline trimming cut 6 bases from V and 8 bases from J; bases unmatched to any gene: 7. The CDR3 coding sequence is TGTGCCAGCAGCCCGGGACAGGGGGCTCGGGGCTACACCTTC. Translating it yields CASSPGQGARGYTF.

This clonotype was observed once. The V and J genes are TRBV7-9 and TRBJ1-3; 7 nucleotides agree with TRBD1. The CDR3 length is 15 residues. The germline CDR1 and CDR2 sequences are SEHNR and FQNEAQ (reference sequence). The V and J ends lost 3 bases and 1 base, in that order; junction bases with no gene match: 3. This CDR3 reads CASSFRGRSGNTIYF. CDR3 in DNA: TGTGCCAGCAGCTTCAGGGGGAGGTCTGGAAACACCATATATTTT. Full variable domain (remainder filled in from reference TRBV7-9 and TRBJ1-3): DTGVSQNPRHKITKRGQNVTFRCDPISEHNRLYWYRQTLGQGPEFLTYFQNEAQLEKSRLLSDRFSAERPKGSFSTLEIQRTEQGDSAMYLCASSFRGRSGNTIYFGEGSWLTVV.

The rearrangement links TRBV28 to TRBJ2-2; TRBD1 aligns across 9 bases. Germline V CDR1 and CDR2: MDHEN, SYDVKM. This CDR3 has 15 residues. V dropped 5 bases and J dropped 4; count of bases not matched to a gene: 5. This chain's CDR3 is CASSRTGAPTGELFF. CDR3 coding DNA: TGTGCCAGCAGTCGGACAGGGGCCCCCACCGGGGAGCTGTTTTTT.

This clonotype was seen ten or more times. J is TRBJ2-1 and V is TRBV12-3 or TRBV12-4, with a possible D match to TRBD2 (7 bases). The V end was cut by 0 bases, the J end by 6 bases, with 9 bases between. This CDR3 has 14 amino acids. The CDR3 DNA reads TGTGCCAGCAGTTTAGCGGGGGGGCTCAATGAGCAGTTCTTC. Translated: CASSLAGGLNEQFF.

This clonotype has just a few counts. The chain links TRBV29-1 to TRBJ2-5; 12 bases fit TRBD2. After removal of 2 bases from V and 6 bases from J, the junction contained 7 bases not matched to a gene. The CDR3 sequence is 15 residues long. Germline CDR1 and CDR2: SQVTM and ANQGSEA. The CDR3 is CSVELGLAGGQTQYF. In nucleotides, the CDR3 is TGCAGCGTTGAATTAGGGCTAGCGGGGGGGCAGACCCAGTACTTC.

This clonotype was seen a few times. This chain joins TRBV5-1 and TRBJ1-2; D gene ambiguous. CDR3 length: 15 amino acids. V lost 4 bases and J 4 bases, leaving 17 bases between the germline ends. Germline CDR1 and CDR2: SGHRS and YFSETQ. Here the CDR3 reads CASSPVAGSSYGYTF. In nucleotides, the CDR3 is TGCGCCAGCAGCCCTGTGGCGGGCAGTTCCTATGGCTACACCTTC.

Points on this clonotype: A much larger clone is a single base away; this may be a read error. The chain has TRBV7-9 and TRBJ1-2, with D perhaps matching TRBD1 (5 bases). Per germline, CDR1 SEHNR and CDR2 FQNEAQ (reference sequence). The CDR3 totals 13 residues. CDR3: CASSAGTPYDYTF. CDR3 DNA: TGTGCCAGCAGCGCCGGGACGCCCTATGACTACACCTTC.

The genes are TRBV6-1 and TRBJ2-3, with 15 bases aligning to TRBD2. The V gene end was trimmed by 6 bases and the J gene end by 3 bases; junction bases not matched to a gene: 7. The CDR3 sequence is 17 residues long. The germline V gene encodes CDR1 MNHNS and CDR2 SASEGT. DNA of the CDR3: TGTGCCAGCAGCTCCGGTGGGACTAGCGGGGGGACAGATACGCAGTATTTT. It yields the protein CASSSGGTSGGTDTQYF.

Ten or more counts support this clonotype. The rearrangement links TRBV9 to TRBJ1-1, with D possibly being TRBD1 (5 bases). V lost 4 bases and J 4 bases, leaving 14 bases between the germline ends. Germline V gene lookup returns CDR1 SGDLS and CDR2 YYNGEE. This CDR3 is built from 14 residues. CDR3: CASSPGAGSTEAFF. CDR3 sequence (DNA): TGTGCCAGCAGCCCCGGGGCTGGGAGCACTGAAGCTTTCTTT.

This chain connects TRBV6-1 to TRBJ2-3; a possible D gene is TRBD2 (6 bases). The germline gives CDR1 MNHNS, CDR2 SASEGT. The length of the CDR3 is 17 residues. V shed 1 base and J shed 4 bases, with 18 bases lying between them. Here the CDR3 DNA reads TGTGCCAGCAGTGAAGGGGCCGGTTTTTCGGGGGCAGATACGCAGTATTTT. Its translation is CASSEGAGFSGADTQYF.

In its sample, this clonotype was seen a few times. J is TRBJ2-7 and V is TRBV19; the D call may be TRBD1 or TRBD2 (5 bases each). CDR1 and CDR2 from the germline V gene are LNHDA and SQIVND (reference sequence). Trimming removed 5 bases at V and 2 bases at J, with 16 bases between. The CDR3 length is 15 residues. CDR3 sequence (DNA): TGTGCCAGTAGTCCCGCCGGGGCAGGTACCTACGAGCAGTACTTC. It is translated as CASSPAGAGTYEQYF.

The chain combines TRBV2 with TRBJ2-5; 8 nucleotides align to TRBD2. Looked up from germline, CDR1 is SNHLY and CDR2 is FYNNEI. Losses at the gene ends were 8 bases for V and 1 base for J; bases not matched to a gene: 6. The CDR3 contains 14 residues. The CDR3 reads CASPGTSSQETQYF. CDR3 nucleotide sequence: TGTGCCAGCCCCGGGACTAGTTCCCAAGAGACCCAGTACTTC.

This clonotype was detected many times. The chain recombines TRBV13 with TRBJ2-2; 8 bases agree with TRBD2. CDR1 and CDR2 (germline): PRHDT, FYEKMQ (reference sequence). Trimming removed 8 bases from V and 4 bases from J; junction bases left unmatched: 6. The CDR3 is 14 amino acids. Here the CDR3 DNA reads TGTGCCAGCCGTCGGGCGGGAGGCACCGGGGAGCTGTTTTTT. Translating it yields CASRRAGGTGELFF.

This clonotype turned up a few times. The gene calls are TRBV27 and TRBJ1-3, with 7 bases aligning to TRBD1. The germline CDR1 and CDR2 sequences are MNHEY and SMNVEV (reference sequence). This CDR3 is built from 17 residues. The V segment lost 4 bases and the J segment 0 bases; nucleotides outside the gene matches: 9. As DNA, the CDR3 is TGTGCCAGCAGTTCCGGGACAGCCGATTACTCTGGAAACACCATATATTTT. This sequence encodes CASSSGTADYSGNTIYF.

This clonotype has at least ten counts. CDR3 sequence (DNA): TGTGCCAGCAGCCAGGACAGGGACTACGAGCAGTACTTC. It specifies CASSQDRDYEQYF. The chain has TRBV7-6 and TRBJ2-7; 8 bases match TRBD1. Germline CDR1 reads SGHVS; CDR2 reads FNYEAQ. With 5 bases clipped from V and 3 bases from J, the junction kept 3 bases outside the gene matches. This CDR3 is 13 amino acids long. Variable domain in full (rest from reference TRBV7-6 and TRBJ2-7): GAGVSQSPRYKVTKRGQDVALRCDPISGHVSLYWYRQALGQGPEFLTYFNYEAQQDKSGLPNDRFSAERPEGSISTLTIQRTEQRDSAMYRCASSQDRDYEQYFGPGTRLTVT.

This clonotype was seen many times. The rearrangement uses TRBV7-9 and TRBJ2-1, with TRBD2 identical over 7 bases. The CDR3 consists of 17 residues. Germline CDR1 is SEHNR and CDR2 is FQNEAQ (reference sequence). V lost 1 base, J lost 0 bases, and 6 bases stayed unmatched. For the CDR3, the DNA is TGTGCCAGCAGCTTAGAGGGAAGGACTAGCTCCTACAATGAGCAGTTCTTC. Translation: CASSLEGRTSSYNEQFF.

The table lists this clonotype with a few counts. The rearrangement uses TRBV12-3 or TRBV12-4 and TRBJ2-1, with D unresolved. Trimming removed 4 bases at V and 1 base at J, with 8 bases between. This CDR3 is 14 amino acids long. The CDR3 bases are TGTGCCAGCAGTTCCGACGATTCCTACAATGAGCAGTTCTTC. Translation: CASSSDDSYNEQFF.

This clonotype was seen ten or more times. The chain uses TRBV2 and TRBJ1-2; D is unclear. Per the germline V gene, CDR1 is SNHLY and CDR2 is FYNNEI. The CDR3 is 10 residues long. The V and J ends lost 7 bases and 4 bases respectively, with 4 bases between them. Here the CDR3 reads CASIPYGYTF. The CDR3 DNA sequence: TGTGCCAGCATCCCCTATGGCTACACCTTC.

The rearrangement uses TRBV12-3 or TRBV12-4 and TRBJ1-1; perhaps TRBD1 as D (5 bases). V lost 5 bases and J 6 bases, leaving 13 bases between the germline ends. There are 13 residues in the CDR3. The CDR3 reads CASSQRGGAEAFF. CDR3 DNA: TGTGCCAGCAGTCAACGAGGAGGGGCTGAAGCTTTCTTT.

This clonotype was seen ten or more times. The chain is built from TRBV13 and TRBJ1-5; D gene uncertain. This CDR3 has 13 residues. V was cut by 3 bases and J by 3 bases, with 6 bases left in between. Germline V gene lookup returns CDR1 PRHDT and CDR2 FYEKMQ (reference sequence). The CDR3 here is CASSFRFNQPQHF. CDR3 coding DNA: TGTGCCAGCAGCTTCCGCTTCAATCAGCCCCAGCATTTT.

This clonotype was seen many times. V usage is TRBV28 and J usage is TRBJ2-7; no definite D call. The V end lost 6 bases, the J end lost 3 bases, and 6 bases lay between the germline ends. Germline V gene sequence: CDR1 MDHEN, CDR2 SYDVKM. The CDR3 consists of 11 residues. CDR3 residues: CASSTHYEQYF. The CDR3, as DNA: TGTGCCAGCAGCACCCACTACGAGCAGTACTTC. The complete variable domain, with remaining parts taken from reference TRBV28 and TRBJ2-7, reads DVKVTQSSRYLVKRTGEKVFLECVQDMDHENMFWYRQDPGLGLRLIYFSYDVKMKEKGDIPEGYSVSREKKERFSLILESASTNQTSMYLCASSTHYEQYFGPGTRLTVT.